What follows are 27 T cell receptor beta chains derived from one specimen sequenced in a study of T-cell memory formation after mild COVID-19. TCRdb ran MiXCR on the 5' RACE reads and lists one entry per CDR3 protein. The repertoire has hundreds of thousands of distinct CDR3 sequences, 15% to 20% of them found once; the top ten carry about 22%. Sequencing was performed on PBMCs or a T cell subset sorted from them (not recorded which). The receptors stem from a man aged 18 to 29 who had mild COVID-19 (a few samples of this study predate the infection). Cell type and time point are not known.

The chain links TRBV7-2 to TRBJ1-3; a possible D gene is TRBD1 (6 bases). The CDR3 has 16 amino acids. The germline gives CDR1 SGHTA, CDR2 FQGNSA. Deletions cut 5 bases from V and 6 bases from J, with 20 bases between. The CDR3: CASSARGTLGENTIYF. The CDR3 nucleotides read TGTGCCAGCAGCGCACGAGGGACACTCGGGGAAAACACCATATATTTT.

This clonotype has ten or more counts. The rearrangement uses TRBV13 and TRBJ2-1; 8 nucleotides agree with TRBD1. This CDR3 region has 15 residues. Germline V gives CDR1 PRHDT, CDR2 FYEKMQ (reference sequence). The V segment lost 5 bases and the J segment 3 bases; nucleotides outside the gene matches: 6. CDR3 bases: TGTGCCAGCAGCCTTGGACAGGGCTACTACAATGAGCAGTTCTTC. It yields the protein CASSLGQGYYNEQFF.

Here the CDR3 reads CASSPGPVGYTF. Here the CDR3 DNA reads TGTGCCAGTAGCCCGGGACCCGTTGGCTACACCTTC. J is TRBJ1-2 and V is TRBV19; perhaps TRBD1 as D (5 bases). CDR3 size: 12 residues. V lost 6 bases and J lost 7, with 12 bases in between. The germline gives CDR1 LNHDA, CDR2 SQIVND (reference sequence).

The chain is built from TRBV13 and TRBJ2-7, with 8 bases aligning to TRBD1. The V segment lost 10 bases and the J segment 6 bases; nucleotides outside the gene matches: 14. CDR1 and CDR2 from the germline V gene are PRHDT and FYEKMQ (reference sequence). The CDR3 extends over 14 amino acids. The chain's CDR3 is CATSQGASPPEQYV. CDR3 sequence (DNA): TGTGCCACGTCCCAGGGGGCGTCTCCTCCCGAGCAGTACGTC.

V and J are TRBV9 and TRBJ2-3, with D perhaps TRBD1 (6 bases). The germline V gene encodes CDR1 SGDLS and CDR2 YYNGEE. Trimming stripped 4 bases from V and 0 bases from J, with 9 bases between. The length of the CDR3 is 14 residues. CDR3 region: CASSPGDSTDTQYF. CDR3 nucleotides: TGTGCCAGCAGCCCAGGGGACAGCACAGATACGCAGTATTTT.

The chain is built from TRBV11-2 and TRBJ2-5, with 9 bases fitting TRBD2. The CDR3 spans 16 residues. Germline values: CDR1 SGHAT, CDR2 FQNNGV. V lost 1 base to trimming and J lost 3 bases; unmatched junction nucleotides: 6. The CDR3 region is CASSLAAGGPEETQYF. The CDR3 nucleotides are TGTGCCAGCAGCTTAGCGGCGGGGGGGCCAGAAGAGACCCAGTACTTC.

J is TRBJ2-1 and V is TRBV20-1; D may correspond to TRBD1 or TRBD2 (7 bases each). V lost 6 bases and J 8 bases, leaving 17 bases between the germline ends. CDR3 length: 13 amino acids. The V gene's germline CDR1 is DFQATT and CDR2 SNEGSKA (reference sequence). CDR3 bases: TGCAGTGCCGACAGGGAGGGGTTGGATGAGCAGTTCTTC. Its translation: CSADREGLDEQFF.

The chain has TRBV6-2 or TRBV6-3 and TRBJ1-6; D remains unclear. The length of the CDR3 is 15 residues. V was shortened by 0 bases and J by 7 bases, with 10 bases between the two germline ends. CDR1 and CDR2 from the germline V gene are MNHEY and SVGEGT. This CDR3 is CASSYSRGANSPLHF. The CDR3 DNA sequence: TGTGCCAGCAGTTACTCACGGGGAGCGAATTCACCCCTCCACTTT.

This clonotype was counted a few times. The chain has TRBV12-3 or TRBV12-4 and TRBJ1-1; D unresolved. CDR3 size: 14 residues. V was shortened by 3 bases and J by 4 bases, with 12 bases between the two germline ends. The CDR3 DNA reads as TGTGCCAGCAGTTTCGCGGGCCGGGGCACTGAAGCTTTCTTT. This translates into CASSFAGRGTEAFF.

A few counts support this clonotype. The rearrangement joins TRBV20-1 to TRBJ1-1; D unresolved. CDR1 and CDR2 (germline): DFQATT, SNEGSKA (reference sequence). V was clipped by 5 bases and J by 0 bases, with 10 bases between them. The CDR3 is 13 amino acids. The DNA of the CDR3 is TGCAGTGCTGCTCCATCCCTGAACACTGAAGCTTTCTTT. Protein: CSAAPSLNTEAFF.

This clonotype was counted a few times. V is TRBV2 and J is TRBJ2-3; D might be TRBD2 (9 bases). CDR1 and CDR2 (germline): SNHLY, FYNNEI. Trimming removed 8 bases at V and 1 base at J, with 25 bases between. This CDR3 comprises 18 residues. The CDR3 reads CASVRTGGTSLRTDTQYF. The CDR3 nucleotides read TGTGCCAGCGTACGCACAGGGGGGACTAGCTTGCGCACAGATACGCAGTATTTT.

The gene calls are TRBV7-6 and TRBJ2-7, with D perhaps matching TRBD1 (5 bases). Germline CDR1 and CDR2: SGHVS and FNYEAQ. The CDR3 sequence is 12 residues long. V dropped 4 bases and J dropped 6 bases, with 10 bases sitting between them. As DNA, the CDR3 is TGTGCCAGCAGCTCAGACAGAGGCGAGCAGTACGTC. Translated: CASSSDRGEQYV.

The V and J genes are TRBV10-3 and TRBJ2-7; TRBD2 might be the D (5 bases). The CDR3 is 15 amino acids. Germline V gene lookup returns CDR1 ENHRY and CDR2 SYGVKD. The ends were cut back, 3 bases at V and 1 base at J, with 13 bases in the middle. CDR3 loop: CAISDPTEGSYEQYF. CDR3 DNA: TGTGCCATCAGTGATCCAACAGAGGGATCCTACGAGCAGTACTTC.

The chain recombines TRBV7-8 with TRBJ2-7; 9 bases are a match to TRBD1. Per germline, CDR1 SGHVS and CDR2 FQNEAQ. V trimming: 1 base; J trimming: 3 bases; junction bases outside the gene matches: 7. There are 16 residues in the CDR3. The CDR3: CASSLVGGTGHYEQYV. CDR3 sequence (DNA): TGTGCCAGCAGCTTAGTCGGCGGGACAGGGCACTACGAGCAGTACGTC.

Only a few counts were recorded for this clonotype. The chain carries TRBV6-1 and TRBJ1-1; no clear D. Germline V gene sequence: CDR1 MNHNS, CDR2 SASEGT. This CDR3 is built from 15 residues. The germline V and J ends were trimmed by 1 base and 5 bases, with 14 bases remaining between them. The CDR3 nucleotides read TGTGCCAGCAGTGAAGGGACGGGTTTGAGGACTGAAGCTTTCTTT. Translation gives CASSEGTGLRTEAFF.

This clonotype has only a few counts. CDR3 loop: CASTRGGEAAQYF. The DNA of the CDR3 is TGCGCCAGCACCCGCGGTGGGGAGGCGGCCCAGTACTTC. This chain connects TRBV5-1 to TRBJ2-5; tentative D call: TRBD2 (6 bases). Germline CDR1 SGHRS, CDR2 YFSETQ. The CDR3 has 13 residues. V was clipped by 6 bases and J by 9 bases, with 18 bases between them.

The CDR3 region is CASSQGAGERNTIYF. For the CDR3, the DNA is TGTGCCAGCAGCCAAGGGGCAGGGGAGCGAAACACCATATATTTT. J is TRBJ1-3 and V is TRBV7-9; D is possibly TRBD1 (6 bases). The V gene lost 5 bases and the J gene lost 5 bases, with 16 bases spanning the gap. This CDR3 region has 15 residues. From germline, CDR1 is SEHNR and CDR2 FQNEAQ (reference sequence).

This sequence joins TRBV7-9 and TRBJ1-3; a weak D match, TRBD1 (5 bases). The CDR3 contains 13 residues. The V gene's germline CDR1 is SEHNR and CDR2 FQNEAQ (reference sequence). With 5 bases removed from V and 9 bases from J, the gap between germline ends came to 14 bases. The CDR3: CASSAFSGPTIYF. The DNA of the CDR3 is TGTGCCAGCAGCGCCTTCTCGGGGCCCACCATATATTTT.

This clonotype was seen more than once but under ten times. This rearrangement joins TRBV7-2 to TRBJ1-6; D perhaps matches TRBD1 (5 bases). The V gene lost 4 bases and the J gene lost 8 bases, with 12 bases spanning the gap. The CDR3 covers 14 residues. Germline CDR1 and CDR2: SGHTA and FQGNSA. The CDR3 bases are TGTGCCAGCAGCTCTGGAGGGGAGTATTCACCCCTCCACTTT. Protein: CASSSGGEYSPLHF. The full variable domain, its missing parts supplied by reference TRBV7-2 and TRBJ1-6, is GAGVSQSPSNKVTEKGKDVELRCDPISGHTALYWYRQSLGQGLEFLIYFQGNSAPDKSGLPSDRFSAERTGGSVSTLTIQRTQQEDSAVYLCASSSGGEYSPLHFGNGTRLTVT.

This clonotype was observed a handful of times. This sequence joins TRBV7-8 and TRBJ2-3; unclear D gene. V lost 3 bases to trimming and J lost 6 bases, with 10 bases between them. The CDR3 has 13 amino acids. Germline loops: CDR1 SGHVS, CDR2 FQNEAQ. CDR3 in DNA: TGTGCCAGCAGCTTGGGTACTCCGGATACGCAGTATTTT. Protein product: CASSLGTPDTQYF.

DNA for the CDR3: TGCGCCAGCAGCCAGGATACGGGGGACCCGTCCTACACCGGGGAGCTGTTTTTT. This encodes CASSQDTGDPSYTGELFF. V and J are TRBV4-1 and TRBJ2-2, with a tentative D call TRBD2 (6 bases). The CDR3 totals 18 residues. V was clipped by 3 bases and J by 3 bases, with 20 bases between them. Germline V CDR1 and CDR2: MGHRA, YSYEKL.

Many counts were recorded for this clonotype. V and J are TRBV7-9 and TRBJ2-5, with TRBD2 matching 12 bases. The CDR3 has 15 amino acids. J gave up 3 bases and V 5 bases, and 4 bases lay outside the gene matches. Germline V lookup: CDR1 SEHNR, CDR2 FQNEAQ (reference sequence). The CDR3 region has the DNA TGTGCCAGCAGCAGGCGGACTAGCGGGGAAGAGACCCAGTACTTC. This translates into CASSRRTSGEETQYF.

The rearrangement uses TRBV15 and TRBJ2-7; 9 positions agree with TRBD1. J gave up 1 base and V 5 bases, and 3 bases lay outside the gene matches. Germline CDR1 and CDR2: LNHNV and YYDKDF (reference sequence). CDR3 length: 14 amino acids. In DNA, the CDR3 is TGTGCCACCAGCCGAGGACAGGGGTCCTACGAGCAGTACGTC. Translating gives CATSRGQGSYEQYV.

The table lists this clonotype with many counts. The chain joins TRBV20-1 to TRBJ2-1, with 8 bases identical to TRBD2. The trim removed 1 base at V and 4 bases at J, leaving 6 bases unmatched. This CDR3 region has 15 residues. Germline V CDR1 and CDR2: DFQATT, SNEGSKA (reference sequence). In nucleotides, the CDR3 is TGCAGTGCTAGAGTGCAAGCGGGGGAGTACAATGAGCAGTTCTTC. Amino acid sequence: CSARVQAGEYNEQFF.

The V call is TRBV20-1, the J call TRBJ2-7; D possibly corresponds to TRBD2 (6 bases). The CDR3 is 15 residues long. Trimming removed 2 bases from V and 1 base from J, with 15 bases in between. The germline V gene encodes CDR1 DFQATT and CDR2 SNEGSKA (reference sequence). CDR3 sequence reads: CSARQGLINSYEQYF. Here the CDR3 DNA reads TGCAGTGCTAGACAGGGACTCATAAATTCCTACGAGCAGTACTTC.

This clonotype has at least ten counts. J is TRBJ1-2 and V is TRBV10-3; no clear D gene. The length of the CDR3 is 16 residues. CDR1 ENHRY and CDR2 SYGVKD come from the germline V gene. V shed 0 bases and J shed 8 bases, with 19 bases lying between them. CDR3 amino acids: CAISESARRGSNGYTF. CDR3 DNA: TGTGCCATCAGTGAGTCCGCCCGTCGGGGAAGTAACGGCTACACCTTC.

This chain joins TRBV25-1 and TRBJ1-3, with a possible D match to TRBD1 (6 bases). V dropped 4 bases and J dropped 8 bases, with 9 bases sitting between them. The CDR3 extends over 12 amino acids. Germline V gene data show CDR1 as MGHDK and CDR2 as SYGVNS. This CDR3 reads CASSGRQDTIYF. CDR3 coding DNA: TGTGCCAGCAGTGGTCGACAGGACACCATATATTTT.